This T cell receptor (beta chain) was obtained from a study of beta chain features in type 1 diabetes. Since all of the isolated RNA was reverse transcribed, expressed TCRB transcripts were what got sequenced. Profiled with immunoSEQ multiplex PCR; TCRdb holds only in-frame clones, not every one. The sample records fewer than 400,000 clones, 6.5% to 10% being singletons. This clone has just a few counts. The germline V and J ends were trimmed by 4 bases and 2 bases, with 13 bases remaining between them. Germline CDR1 and CDR2: KGHSH and LQKENI. The CDR3 spans 15 residues. This chain connects TRBV18 to TRBJ2-3, with unresolved D. Material for sequencing was central memory CD4+ T cells from blood. This TCR was sampled from a young woman in good health. CDR3 DNA: TGTGCCAGCTCACAGTATCAGACTGACACAGATACGCAGTATTTT. Translated, it gives CASSQYQTDTDTQYF.